This entry describes one T cell receptor beta chain. The antigen remains unidentified. Relative to the germline gene, one junction end is altered; a read error may explain this. This entry comes from a study of blood T cells in healthy people across ages. Study-wide findings and caveats: Both naive CD4+ cell counts and diversity were greater in long-lived donors than in aged donors.

This CDR3 is 13 amino acids long. Germline CDR1 is MNHNY and CDR2 is SVGAGI (reference sequence). It was with a sample-barcoded 5' primer and a J-beta primer mix that a second PCR of roughly 7 to 12 cycles was run. Each cDNA was tagged by a template-switch adaptor containing 12 random nucleotides. TCRdb reprocessed the 5' RACE reads via MiXCR and lists one record per CDR3 protein. The sample holds about 1,400,000 distinct CDR3 sequences, approximately 42% seen once. This clonotype originated in a woman in her late teens or twenties in good health. The J gene is TRBJ2-5, the V gene TRBV6-6; D ambiguous. The sequencing input was blood. The CDR3 loop is CASADPREETRYF. The CDR3 DNA sequence: TGTGCCAGCGCCGACCCCAGAGAGGAGACCCGGTACTTC.